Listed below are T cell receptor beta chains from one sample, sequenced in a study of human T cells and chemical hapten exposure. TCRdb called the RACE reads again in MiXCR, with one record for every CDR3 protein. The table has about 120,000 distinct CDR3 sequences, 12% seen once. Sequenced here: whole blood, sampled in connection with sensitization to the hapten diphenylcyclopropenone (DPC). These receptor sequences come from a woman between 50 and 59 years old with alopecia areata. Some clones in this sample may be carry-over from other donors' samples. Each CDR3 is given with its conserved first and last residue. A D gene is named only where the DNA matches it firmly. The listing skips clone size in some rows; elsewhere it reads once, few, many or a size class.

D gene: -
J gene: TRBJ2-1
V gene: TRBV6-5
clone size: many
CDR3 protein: CASSYRHFQHGFGNEQFF
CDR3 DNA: TGTGCCAGCAGTTACCGTCACTTTCAGCACGGGTTCGGGAATGAGCAGTTCTTC

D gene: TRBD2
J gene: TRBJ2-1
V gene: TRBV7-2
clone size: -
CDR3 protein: CASSSWTSGIYNEQFF
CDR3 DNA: TGTGCCAGCAGCTCCTGGACTAGCGGAATCTACAATGAGCAGTTCTTC

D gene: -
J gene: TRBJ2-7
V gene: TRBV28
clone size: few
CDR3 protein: CASRKSGPDYEQYF
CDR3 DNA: TGTGCCAGCAGGAAATCAGGACCGGATTACGAGCAGTACTTC

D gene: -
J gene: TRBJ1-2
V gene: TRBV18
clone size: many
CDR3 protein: CASSLTWGSQNGYTF
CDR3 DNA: TGTGCCAGCTCACTCACATGGGGGTCACAGAATGGCTACACCTTC

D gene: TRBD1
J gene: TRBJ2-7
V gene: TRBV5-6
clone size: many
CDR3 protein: CASSPTGVSYEQYF
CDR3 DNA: TGTGCCAGCAGCCCGACAGGGGTCTCCTACGAGCAGTACTTC

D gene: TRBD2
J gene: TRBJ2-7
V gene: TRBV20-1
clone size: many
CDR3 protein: CSARDPLAGGHEQYF
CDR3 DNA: TGCAGTGCTAGAGATCCACTAGCGGGGGGGCACGAGCAGTACTTC

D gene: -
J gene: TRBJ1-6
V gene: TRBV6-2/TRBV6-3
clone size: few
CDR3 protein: CASKAGSSYNSPLHF
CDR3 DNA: TGTGCCAGCAAAGCCGGGAGCTCCTATAATTCACCCCTCCACTTT

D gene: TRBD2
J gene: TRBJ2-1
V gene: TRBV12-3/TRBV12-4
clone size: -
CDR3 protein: CASRPGRGQPGLAGPMNYNEQFF
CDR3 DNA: TGTGCCAGCAGACCTGGGAGGGGACAGCCGGGACTAGCGGGACCTATGAACTACAATGAGCAGTTCTTC

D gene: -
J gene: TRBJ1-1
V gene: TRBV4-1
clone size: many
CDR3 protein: CASSQVKSGSTEAFF
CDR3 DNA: TGCGCCAGCAGCCAAGTCAAGTCCGGGTCCACTGAAGCTTTCTTT

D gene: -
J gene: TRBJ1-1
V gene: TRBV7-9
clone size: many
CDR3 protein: CASSPRQDTEAFF
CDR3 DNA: TGTGCCAGCAGCCCCCGACAGGACACTGAAGCTTTCTTT

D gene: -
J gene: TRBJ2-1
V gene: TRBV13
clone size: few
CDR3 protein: CASSLPGAIFNEQFF
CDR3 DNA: TGTGCCAGCAGCTTACCAGGGGCCATCTTCAATGAGCAGTTCTTC

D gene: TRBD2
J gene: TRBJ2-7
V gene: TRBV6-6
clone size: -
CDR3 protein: CASSYQLTSGSHEQYF
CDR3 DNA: TGTGCCAGCAGTTACCAACTGACTAGCGGGAGCCACGAGCAGTACTTC

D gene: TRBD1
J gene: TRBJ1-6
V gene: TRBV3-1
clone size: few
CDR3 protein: CASSQITGGPNSPLHF
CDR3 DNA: TGTGCCAGCAGCCAAATTACAGGGGGACCGAATTCACCCCTCCACTTT

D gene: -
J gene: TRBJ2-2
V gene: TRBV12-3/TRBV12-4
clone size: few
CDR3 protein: CASSLRSLGSSGELFF
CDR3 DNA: TGTGCCAGCAGTTTAAGAAGTCTTGGATCTTCCGGGGAGCTGTTTTTT

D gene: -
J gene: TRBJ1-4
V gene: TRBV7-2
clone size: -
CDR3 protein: CASSLLWGDKLFF
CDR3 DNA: TGTGCCAGCAGCCTCCTCTGGGGGGATAAACTGTTTTTT

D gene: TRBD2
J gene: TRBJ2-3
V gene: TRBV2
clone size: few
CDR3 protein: CASSEEREASGGDTQYF
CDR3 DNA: TGTGCCAGCAGTGAGGAGCGGGAGGCCTCTGGGGGAGATACGCAGTATTTT

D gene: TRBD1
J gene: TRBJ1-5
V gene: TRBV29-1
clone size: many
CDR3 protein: CSVATGGRNQPQHF
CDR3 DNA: TGCAGCGTCGCAACAGGGGGGCGTAATCAGCCCCAGCATTTT

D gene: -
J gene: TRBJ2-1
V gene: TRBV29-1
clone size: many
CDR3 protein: CSVGSQAGNYNEQFF
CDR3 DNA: TGCAGCGTTGGGAGTCAGGCGGGAAACTACAATGAGCAGTTCTTC

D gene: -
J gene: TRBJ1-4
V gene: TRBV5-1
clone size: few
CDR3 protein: CASSETTTNEKLFF
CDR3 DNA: TGCGCCAGCAGCGAGACAACCACTAATGAAAAACTGTTTTTT

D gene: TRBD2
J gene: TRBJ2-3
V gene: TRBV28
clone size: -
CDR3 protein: CASSSESLADPRGDTQYF
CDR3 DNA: TGTGCCAGCAGTTCCGAGTCCCTAGCGGACCCCCGAGGGGATACGCAGTATTTT

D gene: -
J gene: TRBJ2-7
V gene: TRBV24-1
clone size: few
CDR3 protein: CATSLSGRDYEQYF
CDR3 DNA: TGTGCCACCAGTCTCTCCGGCCGGGATTACGAGCAGTACTTC

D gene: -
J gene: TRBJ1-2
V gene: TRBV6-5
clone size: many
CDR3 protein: CASSYSSSAGYTF
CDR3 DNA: TGTGCCAGCAGTTACTCGTCCTCAGCGGGCTACACCTTC

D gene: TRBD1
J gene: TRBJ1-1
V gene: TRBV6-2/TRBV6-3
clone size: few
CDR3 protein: CASSYFSGGTEAFF
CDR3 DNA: TGTGCCAGCAGTTACTTCTCAGGGGGGACTGAAGCTTTCTTT

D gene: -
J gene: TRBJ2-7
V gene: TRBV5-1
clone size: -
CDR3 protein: CASSSDGYEQYF
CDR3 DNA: TGCGCCAGCAGCTCGGACGGCTACGAGCAGTACTTC

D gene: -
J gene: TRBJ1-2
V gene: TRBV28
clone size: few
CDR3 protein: CASSDSADYGYTF
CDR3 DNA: TGTGCCAGCAGCGATTCAGCAGACTATGGCTACACCTTC